Presented here are 29 T cell receptor beta chains from one specimen sequenced in a study of human T cells and chemical hapten exposure. In TCRdb, the RACE reads were re-called with MiXCR into one record per CDR3 protein. In the table there are around 330,000 distinct CDR3 sequences, approximately 5.8% of which are singletons. Regarding time point: pre-sensitization, week 0. This sample's treatment: therapeutic diphenylcyclopropenone sensitization with weekly scalp DPC. This specimen was whole blood, taken in connection with sensitization to the hapten diphenylcyclopropenone (DPC). These receptors came from a woman aged 18-29 years with alopecia areata. Some clones in this sample may be carry-over from other donors' samples.

This clonotype was seen at least ten times. V gene TRBV18 combines with J gene TRBJ1-1, with 7 bases that match TRBD1. V dropped 3 bases and J dropped 4; count of bases not matched to a gene: 8. From germline, CDR1 is KGHSH and CDR2 LQKENI. The length of the CDR3 is 15 residues. The CDR3, as DNA: TGTGCCAGCTCACCGGGCAGCGAGGGGGCCACTGAAGCTTTCTTT. Translation: CASSPGSEGATEAFF. Full variable domain (outside the CDR3, taken from reference TRBV18 and TRBJ1-1): NAGVMQNPRHLVRRRGQEARLRCSPMKGHSHVYWYRQLPEEGLKFMVYLQKENIIDESGMPKERFSAEFPKEGPSILRIQQVVRGDSAAYFCASSPGSEGATEAFFGQGTRLTVV.

This clonotype was counted a few times. The rearrangement links TRBV7-8 to TRBJ2-3; the D gene could be TRBD1 or TRBD2 (5 bases each). The CDR3 has 17 residues. Per germline, CDR1 SGHVS and CDR2 FQNEAQ. Trimming removed 1 base at V and 3 bases at J, with 17 bases between. For the CDR3, the DNA is TGTGCCAGCAGCTTAGTCCTCCGGGGCCCTGCGACAGATACGCAGTATTTT. Its protein is CASSLVLRGPATDTQYF.

This clonotype was detected a few times. The rearrangement uses TRBV18 and TRBJ1-1; D is perhaps TRBD1 (5 bases). Germline values: CDR1 KGHSH, CDR2 LQKENI. The length of the CDR3 is 15 residues. The V end was cut by 6 bases, the J end by 4 bases, with 18 bases between. The CDR3 loop is CASSPSRGVSTEAFF. The CDR3 DNA is TGTGCCAGCTCGCCCAGCCGGGGGGTCAGCACTGAAGCTTTCTTT.

The V call is TRBV28, the J call TRBJ2-5; TRBD1 matches 10 bases. Germline CDR1 MDHEN, CDR2 SYDVKM. This CDR3 has 13 amino acids. With V trimmed by 7 bases and J by 7 bases, 6 bases remained unmatched. This CDR3 is CASTRTGGATQYF. The CDR3, as DNA: TGTGCCAGCACCCGGACAGGGGGGGCGACCCAGTACTTC. The full variable domain, with the rest looked up from reference TRBV28 and TRBJ2-5, is DVKVTQSSRYLVKRTGEKVFLECVQDMDHENMFWYRQDPGLGLRLIYFSYDVKMKEKGDIPEGYSVSREKKERFSLILESASTNQTSMYLCASTRTGGATQYFGPGTRLLVL.

The chain has TRBV2 and TRBJ2-3; 12 positions agree with TRBD1. The V segment lost 6 bases and the J segment 4 bases; nucleotides outside the gene matches: 8. The CDR3 runs 16 residues. The V gene's germline CDR1 is SNHLY and CDR2 FYNNEI. CDR3 amino acids: CASSHRDRGHPDTQYF. CDR3 nucleotide sequence: TGTGCCAGCAGCCACCGGGACAGGGGGCATCCAGATACGCAGTATTTT.

Many counts were recorded for this clonotype. The rearrangement links TRBV18 to TRBJ2-5; the match to TRBD1 covers 8 bases. The CDR3 extends over 15 amino acids. V lost 3 bases and J lost 5; bases outside the gene matches: 8. Germline V gene data show CDR1 as KGHSH and CDR2 as LQKENI. The CDR3 DNA follows: TGTGCCAGCTCACCCCCGGGCAGGGGGCAGGAGACCCAGTACTTC. Its protein is CASSPPGRGQETQYF.

This clonotype was counted between two and nine times. The chain carries TRBV11-2 and TRBJ1-4; no firm D call. Deletions cut 3 bases from V and 0 bases from J, with 5 bases between. This CDR3 region has 14 residues. Germline V gene data show CDR1 as SGHAT and CDR2 as FQNNGV. Here the CDR3 reads CASSFRSTNEKLFF. The CDR3 DNA is TGTGCCAGCAGCTTCAGATCAACTAATGAAAAACTGTTTTTT.

In its sample, this clonotype was seen many times. The genes are TRBV24-1 and TRBJ2-1, with no clear D. Germline V gene sequence: CDR1 KGHDR, CDR2 SFDVKD. The CDR3 is made up of 13 amino acids. The V and J ends lost 3 bases and 12 bases respectively, with 14 bases between them. CDR3 protein: CATSDAGSLGQFF. The CDR3 region has the DNA TGTGCCACCAGTGATGCCGGGTCCTTAGGGCAGTTCTTC.

This clonotype was seen only a few times. The rearrangement joins TRBV12-3 or TRBV12-4 to TRBJ1-6; no reliable D call. The V gene lost 5 bases and the J gene lost 12 bases, with 8 bases spanning the gap. This CDR3 is 11 amino acids long. In DNA form, the CDR3 reads TGTGCCAGCAGTGTCACGGGACCCCTCCACTTT. Translating it yields CASSVTGPLHF.

The table lists this clonotype with many counts. The chain carries TRBV9 and TRBJ2-1, with D hard to call. V gave up 4 bases and J gave up 4 bases, with 15 bases separating them. This CDR3 contains 15 residues. Germline CDR1 SGDLS, CDR2 YYNGEE. In DNA form, the CDR3 reads TGTGCCAGCAGCCCTTGGACGGGCGGTTACAATGAGCAGTTCTTC. Its translation: CASSPWTGGYNEQFF.

There are a few counts of this clonotype. The chain combines TRBV6-5 with TRBJ2-5; TRBD2 aligns across 10 bases. J was trimmed by 0 bases and V by 5 bases; bases with no gene match: 6. The CDR3 is 16 amino acids. CDR1 is MNHEY and CDR2 is SVGAGI in the germline V gene. The CDR3 DNA reads TGTGCCAGCAGTAATAAGCGGGGGGGAAACCAAGAGACCCAGTACTTC. Its protein is CASSNKRGGNQETQYF.

This clonotype was observed a handful of times. The genes are TRBV6-2 or TRBV6-3 and TRBJ2-5, with 7 bases identical to TRBD1. The V gene end was trimmed by 5 bases and the J gene end by 1 base; junction bases not matched to a gene: 10. This CDR3 is built from 16 residues. CDR1 is MNHEY, CDR2 SVGEGT, per germline. CDR3 nucleotide sequence: TGTGCCAGCAGTGATTATTCCGGGACAGTCCAAGAGACCCAGTACTTC. Translating it yields CASSDYSGTVQETQYF.

This clonotype was seen repeatedly, ten times or more. The chain recombines TRBV12-3 or TRBV12-4 with TRBJ2-7; no reliable D call. The CDR3 is made up of 15 amino acids. V was shortened by 6 bases and J by 3 bases, with 18 bases between the two germline ends. The DNA of the CDR3 is TGTGCCAGCAGCGACGGGTCACACTTGGACTACGAGCAGTACTTC. Its protein product is CASSDGSHLDYEQYF.

At least ten counts were recorded for this clonotype. The chain combines TRBV12-3 or TRBV12-4 with TRBJ1-5; D is ambiguous. The CDR3 runs 13 residues. Trimming left V 2 bases short and J 6 bases short, with 8 bases between. The CDR3 reads CASSLREGQPQHF. DNA of the CDR3: TGTGCCAGCAGTTTACGGGAGGGTCAGCCCCAGCATTTT.

There are a few counts of this clonotype. The genes are TRBV7-9 and TRBJ1-2, with a tentative D call TRBD1 (5 bases). Germline V gene data show CDR1 as SEHNR and CDR2 as FQNEAQ (reference sequence). This CDR3 has 13 amino acids. V was shortened by 3 bases and J by 6 bases, with 11 bases between the two germline ends. The CDR3, as DNA: TGTGCCAGCAGCTTTAGAACAGGCGATGGCTACACCTTC. Its translation is CASSFRTGDGYTF.

This clonotype was counted ten times or more. The chain carries TRBV20-1 and TRBJ1-4; D perhaps matches TRBD1 (6 bases). Deletions cut 4 bases from V and 0 bases from J, with 15 bases between. The CDR3 has 16 residues. Germline V gives CDR1 DFQATT, CDR2 SNEGSKA (reference sequence). The CDR3 sequence: CSATSGQRTTNEKLFF. The CDR3 DNA is TGCAGTGCTACCTCCGGACAGCGAACAACTAATGAAAAACTGTTTTTT.

This clonotype was observed a few times. This chain joins TRBV6-2 or TRBV6-3 and TRBJ2-3, with 9 positions matching TRBD2. Germline CDR1 MNHEY, CDR2 SVGEGT. The CDR3 is made up of 14 amino acids. J gave up 2 bases and V 9 bases, and 6 bases lay outside the gene matches. The chain's CDR3 is CASRGGAPTDTQYF. The CDR3 DNA reads as TGTGCCAGTCGCGGGGGGGCCCCCACAGATACGCAGTATTTT.

There are many counts of this clonotype. The CDR3 sequence is CASSQGGSGGTFTDTQYF. CDR3 DNA sequence: TGTGCCAGCAGCCAAGGTGGGAGCGGGGGGACTTTCACAGATACGCAGTATTTT. The J gene is TRBJ2-3, the V gene TRBV3-1; 9 nucleotides line up with TRBD2. The germline V gene has CDR1 LGHDT and CDR2 YNNKEL (reference sequence). The CDR3 has 18 residues. V lost 1 base to trimming and J lost 2 bases; unmatched junction nucleotides: 10.

This clonotype has just a few counts. V and J are TRBV11-2 and TRBJ1-1; D not resolved. Germline loops: CDR1 SGHAT, CDR2 FQNNGV. V was trimmed by 1 base and J by 1 base, leaving 16 bases between them. The CDR3 contains 17 residues. The DNA of the CDR3 is TGTGCCAGCAGCTTAGTCCCCCGGCGGCGGGGGAACACTGAAGCTTTCTTT. It specifies CASSLVPRRRGNTEAFF.

The V call is TRBV20-1, the J call TRBJ1-3, with D possibly matching TRBD1 (5 bases). Germline-derived CDR1 and CDR2 are DFQATT and SNEGSKA (reference sequence). Deletions cut 3 bases from V and 2 bases from J, with 11 bases between. The CDR3 loop spans 14 amino acids. The CDR3 bases are TGCAGTGCTAGGTTCAGGGAAGCTGGAAACACCATATATTTT. Protein: CSARFREAGNTIYF.

This clonotype has just a few counts. The chain is built from TRBV6-5 and TRBJ1-5; D gene uncertain. Trimming took 6 bases from V and 0 from J, leaving 12 bases between them. The CDR3 is 15 residues long. In germline, CDR1 is MNHEY, CDR2 SVGAGI. The CDR3 DNA sequence: TGTGCCAGCAGCCCCGGGTCCTATAGCAATCAGCCCCAGCATTTT. Encoded protein: CASSPGSYSNQPQHF.

This clonotype was seen ten or more times. V usage is TRBV7-3 and J usage is TRBJ2-7; TRBD2 matches 10 bases. CDR3 size: 15 residues. V was pared by 3 bases and J by 3 bases, with 5 bases of the junction left unmatched. CDR1 SGHTA and CDR2 FQGTGA come from the germline V gene. The CDR3 is CASSFSGGTVYEQYF. The CDR3 DNA sequence: TGTGCCAGCAGCTTTAGCGGGGGGACCGTCTACGAGCAGTACTTC.

Ten or more counts support this clonotype. This chain uses TRBV7-9 with TRBJ2-3; 7 bases align to TRBD2. This CDR3 comprises 16 residues. The J segment lost 0 bases and the V segment lost 1 base, leaving 4 bases of the junction unmatched. CDR1 SEHNR and CDR2 FQNEAQ come from the germline V gene (reference sequence). The CDR3 nucleotides are TGTGCCAGCAGCTTAGGACGGGGGGAGAGCACAGATACGCAGTATTTT. Protein sequence: CASSLGRGESTDTQYF.

The gene calls are TRBV27 and TRBJ1-2; D not certain. This CDR3 region has 14 residues. Germline loops: CDR1 MNHEY, CDR2 SMNVEV (reference sequence). V was pared by 3 bases and J by 0 bases, with 8 bases between. The CDR3 sequence: CASSFGMSNYGYTF. The CDR3 coding sequence is TGTGCCAGCAGTTTCGGGATGTCTAACTATGGCTACACCTTC.

The chain employs TRBV11-1 and TRBJ2-1; TRBD2 might be the D (5 bases). This CDR3 spans 16 amino acids. CDR1 SGHAT and CDR2 FQDESV come from the germline V gene (reference sequence). V was trimmed by 4 bases and J by 10 bases, leaving 23 bases between them. In nucleotides, the CDR3 is TGTGCCAGCAGCTCTAGATGGCGGGTAGGGTCGGGAGAGCAGTTCTTC. Protein product: CASSSRWRVGSGEQFF.

This clonotype was detected ten times or more. The rearrangement links TRBV7-2 to TRBJ2-3; possible D gene TRBD1, 6 bases. This CDR3 has 15 residues. Trimming stripped 1 base from V and 6 bases from J, with 14 bases between. Germline CDR1 SGHTA, CDR2 FQGNSA. DNA for the CDR3: TGTGCCAGCAGCTTAGGAGGACAGAGGGTGGATACGCAGTATTTT. This translates into CASSLGGQRVDTQYF.

In this sample, this clonotype turned up a few times. The CDR3 loop is CASGLFIYNEQFF. The CDR3 nucleotides are TGTGCCAGCGGACTATTCATCTACAATGAGCAGTTCTTC. The rearrangement joins TRBV2 to TRBJ2-1, with D maybe TRBD2 (6 bases). The CDR3 has 13 amino acids. CDR1 SNHLY and CDR2 FYNNEI come from the germline V gene. The V and J ends lost 8 bases and 3 bases respectively, with 11 bases between them.

This clonotype was observed at least ten times. This chain joins TRBV14 and TRBJ1-6; 8 bases fit TRBD1. The CDR3 spans 17 residues. Germline V CDR1 and CDR2: SGHDN, FVKESK. V was pared by 5 bases and J by 0 bases, with 6 bases of the junction left unmatched. CDR3 sequence reads: CASSRDRFTSYNSPLHF. The CDR3 DNA follows: TGTGCCAGCAGCAGGGACAGGTTTACCTCCTATAATTCACCCCTCCACTTT.

This clonotype has a count of ten or more. V usage is TRBV18 and J usage is TRBJ1-1; D call uncertain. This CDR3 is built from 14 residues. The V end was cut by 0 bases, the J end by 1 base, with 6 bases between. CDR1 and CDR2 (germline): KGHSH, LQKENI. The CDR3 DNA sequence: TGTGCCAGCTCACCACCGGCGGCGAACACTGAAGCTTTCTTT. Translated: CASSPPAANTEAFF.